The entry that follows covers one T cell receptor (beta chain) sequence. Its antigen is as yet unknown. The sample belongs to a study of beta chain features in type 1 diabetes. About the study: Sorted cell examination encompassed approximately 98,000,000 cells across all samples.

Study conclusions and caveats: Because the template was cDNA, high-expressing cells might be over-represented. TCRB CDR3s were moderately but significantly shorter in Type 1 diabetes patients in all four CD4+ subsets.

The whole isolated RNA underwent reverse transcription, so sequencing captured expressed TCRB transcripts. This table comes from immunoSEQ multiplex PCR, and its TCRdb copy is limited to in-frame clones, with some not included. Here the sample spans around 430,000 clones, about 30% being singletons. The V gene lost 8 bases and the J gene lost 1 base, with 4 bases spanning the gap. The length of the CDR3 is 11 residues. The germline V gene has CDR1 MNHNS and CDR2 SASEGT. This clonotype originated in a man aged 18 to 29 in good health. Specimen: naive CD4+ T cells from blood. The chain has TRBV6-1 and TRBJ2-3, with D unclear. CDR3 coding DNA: TGTGCCAGCGGGGGCACAGATACGCAGTATTTT. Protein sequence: CASGGTDTQYF.